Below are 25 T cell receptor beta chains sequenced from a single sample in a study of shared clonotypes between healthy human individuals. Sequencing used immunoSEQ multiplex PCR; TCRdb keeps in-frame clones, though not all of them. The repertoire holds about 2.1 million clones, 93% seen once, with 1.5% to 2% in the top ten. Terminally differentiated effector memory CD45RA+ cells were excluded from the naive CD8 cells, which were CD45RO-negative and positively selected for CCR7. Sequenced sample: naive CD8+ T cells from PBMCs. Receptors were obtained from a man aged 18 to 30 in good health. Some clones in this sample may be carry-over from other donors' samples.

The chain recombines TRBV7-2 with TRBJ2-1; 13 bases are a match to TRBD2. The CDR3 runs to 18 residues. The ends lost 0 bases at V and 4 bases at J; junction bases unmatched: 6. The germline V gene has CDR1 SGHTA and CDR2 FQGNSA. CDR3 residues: CASSLAGLAGVRYNEQFF. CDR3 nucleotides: TGTGCCAGCAGCTTAGCAGGACTAGCGGGAGTACGGTACAATGAGCAGTTCTTC.

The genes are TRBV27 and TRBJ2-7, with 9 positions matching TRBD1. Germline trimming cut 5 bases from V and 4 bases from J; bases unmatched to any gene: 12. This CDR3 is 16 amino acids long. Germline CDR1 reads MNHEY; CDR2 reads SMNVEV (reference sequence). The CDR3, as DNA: TGTGCCAGCAGTCCTCCCTGGGACAGGGAGGGATACGAGCAGTACTTC. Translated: CASSPPWDREGYEQYF.

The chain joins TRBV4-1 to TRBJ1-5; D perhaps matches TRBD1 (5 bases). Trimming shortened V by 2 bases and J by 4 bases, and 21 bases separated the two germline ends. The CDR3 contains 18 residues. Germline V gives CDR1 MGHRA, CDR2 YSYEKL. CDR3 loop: CASSQRERDSLSNQPQHF. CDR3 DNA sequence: TGCGCCAGCAGCCAACGTGAACGCGACAGTTTATCAAATCAGCCCCAGCATTTT.

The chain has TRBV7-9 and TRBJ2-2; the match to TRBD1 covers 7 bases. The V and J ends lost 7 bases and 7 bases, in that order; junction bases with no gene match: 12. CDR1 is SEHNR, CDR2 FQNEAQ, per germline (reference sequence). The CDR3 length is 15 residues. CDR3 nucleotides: TGTGCCAGCACCCCCCAAGAGGGGGCCGTCGGGGAGCTGTTTTTT. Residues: CASTPQEGAVGELFF.

The CDR3 coding sequence is TGTGCCAGCAGCTTAGGGGACAGGGGGCCCGAGCAGTACTTC. It yields the protein CASSLGDRGPEQYF. This sequence joins TRBV5-6 and TRBJ2-7, with 12 bases identical to TRBD1. The CDR3 length is 14 residues. The junction had 3 bases not matched to a gene; V was cut back by 2 bases and J by 6 bases. Germline V gene data show CDR1 as SGHDT and CDR2 as YYEEEE.

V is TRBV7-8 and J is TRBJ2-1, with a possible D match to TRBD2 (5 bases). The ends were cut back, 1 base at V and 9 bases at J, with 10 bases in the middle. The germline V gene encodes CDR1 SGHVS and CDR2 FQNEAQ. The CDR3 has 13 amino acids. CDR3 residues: CASSLEAGGEQFF. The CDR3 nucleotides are TGTGCCAGCAGCTTAGAGGCTGGAGGTGAGCAGTTCTTC.

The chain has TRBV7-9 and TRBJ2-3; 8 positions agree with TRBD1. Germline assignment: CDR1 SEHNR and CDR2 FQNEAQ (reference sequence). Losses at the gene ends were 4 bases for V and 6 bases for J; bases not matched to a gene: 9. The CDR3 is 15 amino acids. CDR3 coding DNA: TGTGCCAGCAGCTGGGGGACAGGTCCACAGGATACGCAGTATTTT. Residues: CASSWGTGPQDTQYF.

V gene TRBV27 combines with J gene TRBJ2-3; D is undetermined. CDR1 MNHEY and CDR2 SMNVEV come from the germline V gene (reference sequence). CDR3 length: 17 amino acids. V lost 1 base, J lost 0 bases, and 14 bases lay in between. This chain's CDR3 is CASSLLSTAVSTDTQYF. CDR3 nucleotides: TGTGCCAGCAGTTTATTAAGCACGGCGGTTAGCACAGATACGCAGTATTTT.

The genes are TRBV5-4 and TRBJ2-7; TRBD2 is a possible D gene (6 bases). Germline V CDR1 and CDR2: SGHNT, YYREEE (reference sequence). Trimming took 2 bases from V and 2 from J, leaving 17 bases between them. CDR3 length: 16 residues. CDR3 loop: CASSLTGAGFPYEQYF. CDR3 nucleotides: TGTGCCAGCAGCTTAACTGGGGCGGGATTTCCCTACGAGCAGTACTTC.

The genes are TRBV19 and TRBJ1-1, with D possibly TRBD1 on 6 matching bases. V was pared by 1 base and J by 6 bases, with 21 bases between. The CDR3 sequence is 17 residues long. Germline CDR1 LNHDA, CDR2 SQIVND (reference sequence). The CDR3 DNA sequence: TGTGCCAGTAGTATAGTTAAGTTGAACAGGCACAGGGCTGAAGCTTTCTTT. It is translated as CASSIVKLNRHRAEAFF.

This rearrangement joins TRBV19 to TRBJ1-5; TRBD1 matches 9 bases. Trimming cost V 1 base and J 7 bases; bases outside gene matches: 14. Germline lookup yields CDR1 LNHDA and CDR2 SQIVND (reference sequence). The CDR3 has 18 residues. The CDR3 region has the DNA TGTGCCAGTAGTATAGGAGCGGTGGGGACAGGGTGGCGACAGCCCCAGCATTTT. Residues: CASSIGAVGTGWRQPQHF. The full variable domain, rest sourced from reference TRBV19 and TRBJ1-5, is DGGITQSPKYLFRKEGQNVTLSCEQNLNHDAMYWYRQDPGQGLRLIYYSQIVNDFQKGDIAEGYSVSREKKESFPLTVTSAQKNPTAFYLCASSIGAVGTGWRQPQHFGDGTRLSIL.

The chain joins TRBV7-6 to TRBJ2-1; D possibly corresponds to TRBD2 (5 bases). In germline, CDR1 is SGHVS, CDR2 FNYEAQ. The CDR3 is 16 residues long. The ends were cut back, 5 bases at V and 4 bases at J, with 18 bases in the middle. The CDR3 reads CASSSSVAPPYNEQFF. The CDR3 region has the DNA TGTGCCAGCAGCAGTTCGGTAGCGCCGCCTTACAATGAGCAGTTCTTC.

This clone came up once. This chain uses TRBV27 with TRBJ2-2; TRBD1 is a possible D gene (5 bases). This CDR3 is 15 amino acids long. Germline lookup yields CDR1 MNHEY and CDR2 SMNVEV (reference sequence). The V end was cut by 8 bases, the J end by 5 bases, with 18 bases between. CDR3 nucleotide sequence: TGTGCCAGCCAGATCAGGGTGGGATATACCGGGGAGCTGTTTTTT. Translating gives CASQIRVGYTGELFF.

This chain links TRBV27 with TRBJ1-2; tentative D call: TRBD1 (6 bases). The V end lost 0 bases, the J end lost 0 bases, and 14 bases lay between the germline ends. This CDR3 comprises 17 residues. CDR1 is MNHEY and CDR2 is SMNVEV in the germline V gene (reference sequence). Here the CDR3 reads CASSLSTGGVANYGYTF. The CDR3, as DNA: TGTGCCAGCAGTTTATCGACAGGTGGCGTAGCTAACTATGGCTACACCTTC.

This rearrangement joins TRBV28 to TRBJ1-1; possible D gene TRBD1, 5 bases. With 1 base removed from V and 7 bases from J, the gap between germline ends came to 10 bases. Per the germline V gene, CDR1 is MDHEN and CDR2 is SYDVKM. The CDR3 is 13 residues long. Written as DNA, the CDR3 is TGTGCCAGCAGTTTATCTGGGGCGGTTGAAGCTTTCTTT. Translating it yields CASSLSGAVEAFF.

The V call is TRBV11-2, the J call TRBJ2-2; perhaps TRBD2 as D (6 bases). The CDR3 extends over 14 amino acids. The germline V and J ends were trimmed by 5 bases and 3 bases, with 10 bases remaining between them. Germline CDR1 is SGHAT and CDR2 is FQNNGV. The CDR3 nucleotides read TGTGCCAGCAGCGGCCGGAGGGACACCGGGGAGCTGTTTTTT. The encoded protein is CASSGRRDTGELFF.

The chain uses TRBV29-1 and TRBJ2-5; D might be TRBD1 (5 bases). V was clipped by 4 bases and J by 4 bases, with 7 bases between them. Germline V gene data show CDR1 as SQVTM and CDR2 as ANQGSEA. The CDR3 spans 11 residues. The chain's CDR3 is CSVGRAETQYF. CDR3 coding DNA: TGCAGCGTTGGCAGGGCAGAGACCCAGTACTTC.

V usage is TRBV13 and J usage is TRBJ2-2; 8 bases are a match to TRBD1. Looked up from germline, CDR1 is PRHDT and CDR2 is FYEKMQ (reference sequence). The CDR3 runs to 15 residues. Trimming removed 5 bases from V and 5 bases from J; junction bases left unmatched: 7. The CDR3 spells CASSPGQGKTGELFF. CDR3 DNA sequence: TGTGCCAGCAGCCCCGGACAGGGAAAAACCGGGGAGCTGTTTTTT.

DNA for the CDR3: TGTGCCAGCAGTTTATCTGGCAGGGGCGGATATGGCTACACCTTC. This encodes CASSLSGRGGYGYTF. The chain couples TRBV27 to TRBJ1-2; D is possibly TRBD1 (6 bases). Germline V gene sequence: CDR1 MNHEY, CDR2 SMNVEV (reference sequence). This CDR3 is built from 15 residues. The V gene lost 0 bases and the J gene lost 5 bases, with 13 bases spanning the gap.

DNA of the CDR3: TGCGCCAGCAGTGAGGCAGGGGTTTACGAGCAGTACTTC. Translation gives CASSEAGVYEQYF. The chain joins TRBV10-2 to TRBJ2-7; D is possibly TRBD1 (6 bases). Per the germline V gene, CDR1 is WSHSY and CDR2 is SAAADI. Trimming left V 2 bases short and J 4 bases short, with 9 bases between. This CDR3 region has 13 residues.

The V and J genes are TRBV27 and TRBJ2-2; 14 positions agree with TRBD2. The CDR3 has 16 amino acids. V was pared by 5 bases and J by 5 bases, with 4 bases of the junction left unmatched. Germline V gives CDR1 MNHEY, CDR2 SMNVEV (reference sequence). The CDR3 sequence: CASSPGLAGVTGELFF. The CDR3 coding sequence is TGTGCCAGCAGTCCGGGACTAGCGGGAGTAACCGGGGAGCTGTTTTTT.

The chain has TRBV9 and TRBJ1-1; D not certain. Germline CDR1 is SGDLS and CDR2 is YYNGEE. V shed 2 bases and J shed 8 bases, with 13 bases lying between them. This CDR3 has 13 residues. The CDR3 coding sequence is TGTGCCAGCAGCGTTATCGATGGGAAGGAAGCTTTCTTT. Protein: CASSVIDGKEAFF.

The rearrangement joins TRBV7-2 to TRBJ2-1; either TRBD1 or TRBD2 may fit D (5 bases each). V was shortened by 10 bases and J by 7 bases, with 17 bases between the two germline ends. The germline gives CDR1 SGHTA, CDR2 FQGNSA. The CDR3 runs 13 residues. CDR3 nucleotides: TGTGCCACCGGGGCGAGGAAGGCAAATGAGCAGTTCTTC. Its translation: CATGARKANEQFF.

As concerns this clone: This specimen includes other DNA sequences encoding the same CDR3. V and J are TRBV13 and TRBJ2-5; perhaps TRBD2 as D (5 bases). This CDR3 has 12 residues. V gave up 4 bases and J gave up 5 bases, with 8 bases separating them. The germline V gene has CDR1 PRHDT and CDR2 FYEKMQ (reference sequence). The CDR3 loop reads CASSSGSETQYF. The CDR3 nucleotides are TGTGCCAGCAGCTCGGGGTCGGAGACCCAGTACTTC. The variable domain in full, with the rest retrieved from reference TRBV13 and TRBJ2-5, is AAGVIQSPRHLIKEKRETATLKCYPIPRHDTVYWYQQGPGQDPQFLISFYEKMQSDKGSIPDRFSAQQFSDYHSELNMSSLELGDSALYFCASSSGSETQYFGPGTRLLVL.

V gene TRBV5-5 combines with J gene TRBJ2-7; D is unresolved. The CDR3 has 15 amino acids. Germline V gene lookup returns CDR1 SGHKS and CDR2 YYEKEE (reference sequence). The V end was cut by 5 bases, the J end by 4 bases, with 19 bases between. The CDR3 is CASSSIMQSYYEQYF. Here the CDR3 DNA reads TGTGCCAGCAGTTCGATCATGCAATCTTATTACGAGCAGTACTTC.